The clone carrying this T cell receptor (beta chain) was counted only a few times. Its specificity is not known. Clones were read by immunoSEQ multiplex PCR, and TCRdb kept only the in-frame ones, dropping some. The sample records 40,000 to 50,000 clones, around nine tenths being singletons. This specimen belongs to a study of OX40 agonist ivuxolimab in advanced cancers. Background on the study: The patients received ivuxolimab by intravenous route every 2 weeks at 0.01 to 10 mg/kg. Males comprised approximately 84% of the group, whose mean age was about 60 years (range roughly 20 to 85). Study conclusions and caveats: At doses 0.1 to 3.0 mg/kg, CD4+ and CD8+ clones expanded.

The CDR3 has 17 residues. Sample: CD4+ or CD8+ T cells sorted from blood, taken in a trial of the OX40 agonist ivuxolimab. The chain combines TRBV7-5 with TRBJ2-2. TRBV7-5 is described as a pseudogene. The clonotype originates from an adult with an advanced solid tumor such as melanoma, head and neck, liver or kidney cancer. The CDR3 coding sequence is TGTGCCAGCAGCCCGGACGGGCCTACTGGAGCCACCGGGGAGCTGTTTTTT. This sequence encodes CASSPDGPTGATGELFF.